The 3 T cell receptor beta chains in this list originate from one sample, sequenced in a study of regulatory T cells in long-lasting Graves disease. Arm-PCR of CDR3 regions and iRepertoire HTBI primers were the basis on which TCR beta libraries were built. TCRdb re-derived calls from the multiplex PCR reads in MiXCR, one entry per CDR3 protein. The table has about 470,000 distinct CDR3 sequences, roughly a fifth seen once. The time point: persistent/refractory GD, antithyroid drugs over 5 years with positive TRAb. From RNA extracted from PBMCs, the TCR library was made. The sample consisted of peripheral blood mononuclear cells (PBMCs), taken when the disease was refractory, from a patient treated with antithyroid drugs. The receptors were gathered from a female donor with Graves disease.

This clonotype was counted at least ten times. This chain connects TRBV3-1 to TRBJ2-7, with 9 bases lining up with TRBD1. The length of the CDR3 is 14 residues. The V and J ends lost 4 bases and 5 bases, in that order; junction bases with no gene match: 6. CDR1 is LGHDT, CDR2 YNNKEL, per germline (reference sequence). CDR3 DNA sequence: TGTGCCAGCAGCCGAACAGGGGGCACGGACGAGCAGTACTTC. Its translation: CASSRTGGTDEQYF.

In its sample, this clonotype was seen many times. J is TRBJ2-5 and V is TRBV28; possible D gene TRBD1, 5 bases. The CDR3 contains 13 residues. V was clipped by 4 bases and J by 6 bases, with 12 bases between them. CDR1 and CDR2 from the germline V gene are MDHEN and SYDVKM. CDR3: CASSSRTLKTQYF. CDR3 nucleotide sequence: TGTGCCAGCAGTTCCCGGACATTAAAGACCCAGTACTTC.

This clonotype was seen repeatedly, ten times or more. The gene calls are TRBV2 and TRBJ1-4; a possible D gene is TRBD1 (5 bases). The germline V gene has CDR1 SNHLY and CDR2 FYNNEI. V was pared by 7 bases and J by 5 bases, with 11 bases between. The CDR3 totals 13 residues. The DNA of the CDR3 is TGTGCCAGCACCCGGGACCCGAATGAAAAACTGTTTTTT. This gives the protein CASTRDPNEKLFF.